Listed below are T cell receptor beta chains from one sample, sequenced in a study of blood T cell repertoires in COVID-19. Assay: immunoSEQ multiplex PCR; the TCRdb copy retains only in-frame clones and omits some. This sample has 300,000 to 400,000 clones, with over 70% found just once. Sequenced sample: peripheral blood. These receptors originate from a woman between 45 and 60 years old with COVID-19, enrolled during active disease. Each CDR3 is given with its conserved first and last residue. The D gene is left open where the match is weak. Where a row states a size, it is once, few, many or the class of an expanded clone; other rows omit it.

. | TRBD1 | TRBJ1-2 | TRBV4-1 | CASSQGRGRGYGYTF | TGCGCCAGCAGCCAAGGCAGGGGGCGCGGGTATGGCTACACCTTC
. | . | TRBJ2-1 | TRBV7-2 | CASSPGGAGGAYNEQFF | TGTGCCAGCAGCCCCGGGGGGGCAGGGGGAGCCTACAATGAGCAGTTCTTC
. | . | TRBJ1-2 | TRBV3-1/TRBV3-2 | CASSQTANGYTF | TGTGCCAGCAGCCAAACAGCAAATGGCTACACCTTC
. | TRBD1 | TRBJ1-2 | TRBV14 | CASSRPYGTGSGYTF | TGTGCCAGCAGCCGCCCCTATGGGACAGGGAGTGGCTACACCTTC
. | TRBD1 | TRBJ1-2 | TRBV10-3 | CAISQQGASGQSEVTNYGYTF | TGTGCCATCAGCCAACAGGGGGCATCTGGACAGAGTGAAGTCACTAACTATGGCTACACCTTC
. | TRBD2 | TRBJ2-7 | TRBV5-5 | CASSLGLSGRAFEQYF | TGTGCCAGCAGCTTGGGGTTAAGCGGGAGGGCTTTCGAGCAGTACTTC
few | . | TRBJ1-1 | TRBV7-2 | CASSLAQRFTEAFF | TGTGCCAGCAGCTTAGCTCAGCGGTTCACTGAAGCTTTCTTT
. | . | TRBJ2-7 | TRBV7-2 | CASSLSAADSYEQYF | TGTGCCAGCAGCTTATCCGCTGCGGACTCCTACGAGCAGTACTTC
. | TRBD2 | TRBJ2-3 | TRBV6-5 | CASSPGTTTDTQYF | TGTGCCAGCAGCCCCGGGACTACCACAGATACGCAGTATTTT
few | TRBD2 | TRBJ2-7 | TRBV4-2 | CASSQGGLAGSQEQYF | TGTGCCAGCAGCCAAGGGGGACTAGCGGGAAGTCAAGAGCAGTACTTC
. | . | TRBJ1-1 | TRBV12-3/TRBV12-4 | CASSLQVNTEAFF | TGTGCCAGCAGTTTACAGGTGAACACTGAAGCTTTCTTT
. | . | TRBJ2-1 | TRBV2 | CASRGAGSSYNEQFF | TGTGCCAGCAGAGGGGCCGGGAGCTCCTACAATGAGCAGTTCTTC
. | . | TRBJ2-3 | TRBV6-2/TRBV6-3 | CASSLRDTQYF | TGTGCCAGCAGTCTCAGAGATACGCAGTATTTT
. | . | TRBJ2-1 | TRBV4-3 | CASSQGGGTSPREQFF | TGCGCCAGCAGCCAAGGTGGGGGGACCTCCCCCAGGGAGCAGTTCTTC
. | . | TRBJ1-2 | TRBV7-2 | CASSLDGGATYGYTF | TGTGCCAGCAGCTTAGACGGAGGGGCTACCTATGGCTACACCTTC
. | TRBD1 | TRBJ2-7 | TRBV11-2 | CASSWTGQASYEQYF | TGTGCCAGCAGCTGGACGGGACAGGCCTCCTACGAGCAGTACTTC
. | . | TRBJ2-1 | TRBV11-2 | CASSFDWSSYNEQFF | TGTGCCAGCAGCTTTGACTGGAGCTCCTACAATGAGCAGTTCTTC
. | TRBD2 | TRBJ2-7 | TRBV5-6 | CASNKIGLAGVEQYF | TGTGCCAGCAACAAAATCGGACTAGCGGGAGTTGAGCAGTACTTC
. | TRBD2 | TRBJ2-3 | TRBV7-3 | CASTPSRFDRSGRALDTQYF | TGTGCCAGCACCCCTTCACGTTTTGATAGGAGCGGGAGGGCCTTAGATACGCAGTATTTT
. | TRBD2 | TRBJ2-3 | TRBV5-6 | CASSTRTSGTSTDTQYF | TGTGCCAGCAGCACTAGGACTAGCGGCACTAGCACAGATACGCAGTATTTT
once | . | TRBJ2-1 | TRBV5-1 | CASRETGNEQFF | TGCGCCAGCAGGGAAACAGGGAATGAGCAGTTCTTC
. | TRBD2 | TRBJ2-3 | TRBV14 | CASSHHTGLVSNSDTQYF | TGTGCCAGCAGCCACCATACTGGACTAGTTAGTAATTCAGATACGCAGTATTTT
. | . | TRBJ1-3 | TRBV3-1/TRBV3-2 | CASSSGGNTIYF | TGTGCCAGCAGCTCGGGTGGAAACACCATATATTTT
few | . | TRBJ2-2 | TRBV5-1 | CASSPYPPGQNTGELFF | TGCGCCAGCAGCCCATATCCTCCGGGACAGAACACCGGGGAGCTGTTTTTT
. | . | TRBJ1-5 | TRBV9 | CASSPGSNQPQHF | TGTGCCAGCAGCCCCGGTAGCAATCAGCCCCAGCATTTT
few | TRBD1 | TRBJ1-4 | TRBV12-5 | CASGFRGQAAATNEKLFF | TGTGCTAGTGGTTTTCGGGGACAGGCGGCCGCAACTAATGAAAAACTGTTTTTT
. | TRBD1 | TRBJ1-2 | TRBV30 | CAWRVGTGLFLDYGYTF | TGTGCCTGGAGGGTAGGGACAGGGTTGTTCCTGGACTATGGCTACACCTTC
. | . | TRBJ1-1 | TRBV18 | CASSPIALNTEAFF | TGTGCCAGCTCACCTATAGCCTTGAACACTGAAGCTTTCTTT
once | TRBD1 | TRBJ1-5 | TRBV4-2 | CASSRLDRGRQPQHF | TGTGCCAGCAGCCGCCTGGACAGGGGGCGTCAGCCCCAGCATTTT
. | TRBD2 | TRBJ2-2 | TRBV5-1 | CASSLTSGANTGELFF | TGCGCCAGCAGCCTCACTAGCGGGGCGAACACCGGGGAGCTGTTTTTT
. | . | TRBJ2-6 | TRBV5-6 | CASSLVGGGFSGANVLTF | TGTGCCAGCAGCTTGGTAGGGGGAGGGTTCTCTGGGGCCAACGTCCTGACTTTC
. | TRBD2 | TRBJ2-1 | TRBV5-6 | CASSTGLADYNEQFF | TGTGCCAGCAGCACGGGACTAGCGGACTACAATGAGCAGTTCTTC
few | . | TRBJ1-1 | TRBV2 | CASSEYSGRAFF | TGTGCCAGCAGTGAATATTCAGGCAGAGCTTTCTTT
. | . | TRBJ2-1 | TRBV9 | CASSPTSPTYNEQFF | TGTGCCAGCAGTCCGACTAGTCCTACCTACAATGAGCAGTTCTTC
. | . | TRBJ2-7 | TRBV5-5 | CASKQGYEQYF | TGTGCCAGCAAACAGGGCTACGAGCAGTACTTC
. | . | TRBJ2-1 | TRBV30 | CAWSVMRPSTYNEQFF | TGTGCCTGGAGTGTAATGCGTCCGTCTACCTACAATGAGCAGTTCTTC
. | . | TRBJ2-1 | TRBV11-3 | CASSSRSGYNEQFF | TGTGCCAGCAGCTCCCGCAGCGGATACAATGAGCAGTTCTTC
. | TRBD1 | TRBJ2-4 | TRBV5-4 | CATTGGGRDIQYF | TGTGCCACAACAGGGGGCGGACGGGACATTCAGTACTTC
. | . | TRBJ2-2 | TRBV27 | CASSFTQAGELFF | TGTGCCAGCAGTTTTACCCAGGCCGGGGAGCTGTTTTTT
. | TRBD1 | TRBJ2-7 | TRBV7-7 | CASSVDRGRSEQYF | TGTGCTAGCAGCGTCGACAGGGGGCGTAGCGAGCAGTACTTC
. | TRBD1 | TRBJ2-2 | TRBV5-1 | CASSLGPVGTALSGELFF | TGCGCCAGCAGCTTGGGACCGGTCGGGACAGCTTTATCCGGGGAGCTGTTTTTT